The 23 T cell receptor beta chains below were found in one sample sequenced in a study of breast tumors, draining lymph nodes, adjacent tissues. The lymph nodes were axillary draining lymph nodes from breast cancer patients. TCRdb re-called the multiplex PCR reads with MiXCR, one entry per CDR3 protein. The data hold some 230,000 distinct CDR3 sequences, with less than 40% observed a single time. Sequenced: axillary lymph node tissue. All receptors come from a female donor with breast cancer. Some clones in this sample may be carry-over from other donors' samples.

This clonotype was found many times. The V and J genes are TRBV7-2 and TRBJ2-2; no definite D call. This CDR3 region has 15 residues. The germline V gene has CDR1 SGHTA and CDR2 FQGNSA. V lost 1 base and J 1 base, leaving 7 bases between the germline ends. The CDR3 coding sequence is TGTGCCAGCAGCTTAGTGTCGGGGAACACCGGGGAGCTGTTTTTT. This gives the protein CASSLVSGNTGELFF.

The chain employs TRBV24-1 and TRBJ1-5; 8 nucleotides align to TRBD1. The junction had 8 bases not matched to a gene; V was cut back by 3 bases and J by 11 bases. This CDR3 is built from 14 residues. The germline CDR1 and CDR2 sequences are KGHDR and SFDVKD. Here the CDR3 reads CATSDARGRGSQHF. The DNA for the CDR3 is TGTGCCACCAGTGATGCCAGGGGGCGCGGGTCCCAGCATTTT.

This clonotype was seen ten or more times. V gene TRBV10-3 combines with J gene TRBJ2-1; tentative D call: TRBD2 (5 bases). Trimming took off 8 bases at V and 3 bases at J, with 8 bases between the two ends. Germline V gene data show CDR1 as ENHRY and CDR2 as SYGVKD. The CDR3 is 12 amino acids. In DNA form, the CDR3 reads TGTGCCATCTCCCGGGACTACAATGAGCAGTTCTTC. Translated: CAISRDYNEQFF.

This clonotype has at least ten counts. The chain links TRBV5-1 to TRBJ2-2; D is perhaps TRBD1 (6 bases). The CDR3 has 16 amino acids. V lost 5 bases and J lost 2, with 16 bases in between. The germline V gene has CDR1 SGHRS and CDR2 YFSETQ. CDR3 sequence: CASRQVRDINTGELFF. CDR3 nucleotide sequence: TGCGCCAGCAGACAAGTCCGGGACATTAACACCGGGGAGCTGTTTTTT.

The chain joins TRBV15 to TRBJ1-2; D may be TRBD1 (6 bases). Looked up from germline, CDR1 is LNHNV and CDR2 is YYDKDF (reference sequence). The CDR3 length is 15 residues. Trimming took off 3 bases at V and 6 bases at J, with 17 bases between the two ends. The CDR3 loop is CATSSAQQGEDGYTF. In DNA form, the CDR3 reads TGTGCCACCAGCAGCGCACAACAGGGTGAGGATGGCTACACCTTC.

The chain joins TRBV11-2 to TRBJ2-5, with 12 bases that match TRBD2. Germline V gives CDR1 SGHAT, CDR2 FQNNGV. The CDR3 is 18 residues long. Unmatched junction bases numbered 15, after V lost 5 bases and J lost 5 bases. The CDR3 nucleotides are TGTGCCAGCAGCATGATGGCCGGGGCTAGCGGGGGGGTGGAGACCCAGTACTTC. Translating it yields CASSMMAGASGGVETQYF.

For this clonotype: The final CDR3 position lacks the conserved phenylalanine or tryptophan, pointing to a likely read error. The CDR3 DNA follows: TGTGCCAGCAGCCCGGTCGAGGGACAGCCCAATCAGCCCCAGCATTCT. It translates to CASSPVEGQPNQPQHS. The J gene is TRBJ1-5, the V gene TRBV7-9, with TRBD1 identical over 7 bases. The CDR3 has 16 amino acids. The ends lost 5 bases at V and 3 bases at J; junction bases unmatched: 10. Germline V gene lookup returns CDR1 SEHNR and CDR2 FQNEAQ (reference sequence).

This clonotype has at least ten counts. This chain uses TRBV24-1 with TRBJ2-2; D unresolved. The CDR3 has 16 amino acids. V gave up 8 bases and J gave up 0 bases, with 15 bases separating them. Germline V gene sequence: CDR1 KGHDR, CDR2 SFDVKD. CDR3 in DNA: TGTGCCACCATCCTACCAGGACGGTCGAACACCGGGGAGCTGTTTTTT. Translated: CATILPGRSNTGELFF.

This clonotype was seen only once. Relative to the germline gene, one junction end is altered; a read error may explain this. The J gene is TRBJ2-6, the V gene TRBV24-1, with D possibly being TRBD1 (6 bases). Germline CDR1 and CDR2: KGHDR and SFDVKD. The CDR3 is made up of 12 amino acids. The CDR3 bases are TGTGCCACCAGTGACCCGTTAACAGGGTGGGCTTTC. Protein: CATSDPLTGWAF.

This clonotype occurred many times. The CDR3 DNA sequence: TGTGCCAGCAGTGAAGCCGGACTAGCGGTTTTCACAGATACGCAGTATTTT. As protein: CASSEAGLAVFTDTQYF. The chain is built from TRBV2 and TRBJ2-3, with 10 positions matching TRBD2. The germline V gene has CDR1 SNHLY and CDR2 FYNNEI. J gave up 2 bases and V 0 bases, and 5 bases lay outside the gene matches. There are 17 residues in the CDR3.

This sequence joins TRBV5-6 and TRBJ2-5, with D perhaps matching TRBD1 (6 bases). The V gene's germline CDR1 is SGHDT and CDR2 YYEEEE. The CDR3 runs 15 residues. The V end was cut by 2 bases, the J end by 5 bases, with 16 bases between. The CDR3 DNA follows: TGTGCCAGCAGCTTTCTTGGAAAGGGGGTTGAGACCCAGTACTTC. Translated: CASSFLGKGVETQYF.

This clonotype has ten or more counts. The chain is built from TRBV29-1 and TRBJ2-5; TRBD1 might be the D (6 bases). The germline gives CDR1 SQVTM, CDR2 ANQGSEA. Trimming shortened V by 4 bases and J by 7 bases, and 13 bases separated the two germline ends. The CDR3 spans 12 residues. CDR3 region: CSVVDRTATQYF. The CDR3 DNA is TGCAGCGTTGTTGACAGGACCGCGACCCAGTACTTC.

J is TRBJ2-3 and V is TRBV6-2 or TRBV6-3; TRBD2 might be the D (6 bases). The CDR3 is 16 amino acids. Deletions cut 5 bases from V and 1 base from J, with 16 bases between. The germline V gene encodes CDR1 MNHEY and CDR2 SVGEGT. The CDR3 region is CASSRLSGVRTDTQYF. As DNA, the CDR3 is TGTGCCAGCAGTCGCCTTAGCGGAGTCCGCACAGATACGCAGTATTTT.

The table lists this clonotype with many counts. The chain carries TRBV29-1 and TRBJ2-3; 8 nucleotides match TRBD1. V was clipped by 3 bases and J by 8 bases; unmatched bases: 19. CDR3 length equals 17 residues. The germline V gene encodes CDR1 SQVTM and CDR2 ANQGSEA. The CDR3 sequence: CSVEGDLRDRRGTTQYF. Here the CDR3 DNA reads TGCAGCGTTGAGGGGGACCTCCGGGACAGGAGGGGCACTACGCAGTATTTT.

The sample holds many counts of this clonotype. The chain uses TRBV5-5 and TRBJ2-5; TRBD1 might be the D (8 bases). Per germline, CDR1 SGHKS and CDR2 YYEKEE (reference sequence). CDR3 size: 18 residues. The V end lost 6 bases, the J end lost 7 bases, and 31 bases lay between the germline ends. CDR3 sequence: CASTQGGDPRLGMGTQYF. The CDR3 DNA follows: TGTGCCAGCACACAGGGGGGGGATCCCCGCCTTGGGATGGGGACCCAGTACTTC.

This clonotype was seen at least ten times. This chain uses TRBV19 with TRBJ2-1; unclear D gene. CDR3 length: 14 residues. Germline lookup yields CDR1 LNHDA and CDR2 SQIVND (reference sequence). Deletions cut 3 bases from V and 2 bases from J, with 8 bases between. The CDR3 nucleotides are TGTGCCAGTAGTATTGACGGAACCTACAATGAGCAGTTCTTC. It yields the protein CASSIDGTYNEQFF.

There are many counts of this clonotype. The chain has TRBV24-1 and TRBJ2-1; 7 nucleotides align to TRBD1. V shed 3 bases, J shed 6 bases, and the junction held 13 bases outside the gene matches. The germline V gene encodes CDR1 KGHDR and CDR2 SFDVKD. This CDR3 has 17 residues. The CDR3 nucleotides read TGTGCCACCAGTGATAAGGGGGCGGTGGGGTTTCGCAATGAGCAGTTCTTC. It translates to CATSDKGAVGFRNEQFF.

This rearrangement joins TRBV29-1 to TRBJ1-6, with D perhaps TRBD1 (6 bases). This CDR3 contains 12 residues. V was pared by 6 bases and J by 8 bases, with 11 bases between. CDR1 is SQVTM, CDR2 ANQGSEA, per germline. The CDR3 DNA sequence: TGCAGCGTCCTAACAGGGCATTCACCCCTCCACTTT. Encoded protein: CSVLTGHSPLHF.

The chain links TRBV5-4 to TRBJ2-1; 7 bases agree with TRBD2. The J segment lost 7 bases and the V segment lost 1 base, leaving 5 bases of the junction unmatched. Germline assignment: CDR1 SGHNT and CDR2 YYREEE (reference sequence). The CDR3 is 14 amino acids. The CDR3 coding sequence is TGTGCCAGCAGCTTGTCGGGAGGATCGAATGAGCAGTTCTTC. It yields the protein CASSLSGGSNEQFF.

The J gene is TRBJ2-5, the V gene TRBV3-1; the D is unclear. The CDR3 loop spans 14 amino acids. V was pared by 2 bases and J by 4 bases, with 11 bases between. CDR1 and CDR2 (germline): LGHDT, YNNKEL (reference sequence). The CDR3 DNA sequence: TGTGCCAGCAGCCAATTGTGGCGGTTAGAGACCCAGTACTTC. Amino acids: CASSQLWRLETQYF.

Worth noting for this clonotype: One junction end does not reproduce the germline sequence, and a read error may be involved. This sequence joins TRBV6-4 and TRBJ1-2; D is possibly TRBD1 (5 bases). The CDR3 is made up of 13 amino acids. Germline-derived CDR1 and CDR2 are MRHNA and SNTAGT. The CDR3 loop reads CASSHRGSAGCTF. The CDR3 nucleotides read TGTGCCAGCAGCCATCGGGGGTCTGCAGGCTGCACCTTC.

The chain joins TRBV7-2 to TRBJ2-2, with TRBD2 matching over 14 bases. The V segment lost 6 bases and the J segment 11 bases; nucleotides outside the gene matches: 5. The length of the CDR3 is 14 residues. Per germline, CDR1 SGHTA and CDR2 FQGNSA. The CDR3 coding sequence is TGTGCCAGCAGGGGGACTAGCGGGGGACGAGAGCTGTTTTTT. Residues: CASRGTSGGRELFF.

A remark on this clonotype: Sequence at one end of the junction differs from germline and may be a read error. The chain is built from TRBV2 and TRBJ2-7, with 8 bases that match TRBD1. Germline-derived CDR1 and CDR2 are SNHLY and FYNNEI. The CDR3 covers 18 residues. The CDR3 DNA sequence: TGTGCCAGCACGGCCGGGACAGGATTAAATCGGGAATCCTACGAGCACTACTTC. It specifies CASTAGTGLNRESYEHYF.